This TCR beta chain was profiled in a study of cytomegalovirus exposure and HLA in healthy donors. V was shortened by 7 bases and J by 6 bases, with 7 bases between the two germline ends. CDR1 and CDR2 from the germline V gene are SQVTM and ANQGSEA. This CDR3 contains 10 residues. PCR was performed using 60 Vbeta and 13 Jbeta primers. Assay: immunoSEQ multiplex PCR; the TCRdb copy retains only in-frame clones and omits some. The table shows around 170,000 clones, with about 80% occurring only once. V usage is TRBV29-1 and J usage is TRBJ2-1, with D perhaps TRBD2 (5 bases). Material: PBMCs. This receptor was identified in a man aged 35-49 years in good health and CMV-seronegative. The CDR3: CSARGNEQFF. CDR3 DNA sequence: TGCAGCGCCCGGGGCAATGAGCAGTTCTTC.